This T cell receptor beta chain was identified in a study of blood T cell repertoires in COVID-19 (dated by TCRdb to 2018 to 2021). Broadly, across the study: Collaborator samples came from the United States, Italy and Spain and covered acute and convalescent phases of COVID-19. The samples were drawn from two sources: the first 160 participants of the ongoing ImmuneRACE study, and fewer than 1,500 subjects contributed by 6 global collaborators. Where HLA class I and class II types were available, the types were taken from metadata supplied by the sample provider, not from assay-based typing. The material from the prospective study consisted of cDNA or gDNA derived from T cells, B-cell-depleted T cells, or PBMCs. A freely available public database, intended as a resource for researchers studying the immune response to SARS-CoV-2, is where the repertoires were released. A de-identified subject ID, COVID-19 status, age in years and sex were almost always included in the sample metadata. The dataset comprised deeply sampled blood TCRbeta repertoires from subjects exposed to, actively infected with, or recovered from COVID-19. Study-wide findings and limitations: How much clinical and demographic metadata was included differed by source and by participant, and the metadata was provided uncurated.

Participants in the prospective study were enrolled through a virtual design, were aged roughly 18 to 100 years, and lived in about 25 United States geographic areas. Cohort assignment in the prospective study relied on participant-reported clinical history from a screening survey and a study questionnaire. Exposed participants had been in contact, within 2 weeks of entering the study, with a person who had a PCR-confirmed or clinician-diagnosed case of COVID-19. In the prospective study, mobile phlebotomists collected whole blood, serum and a nasopharyngeal or oropharyngeal swab from each participant. Prospective study participants could optionally give additional blood draws and questionnaires over a roughly 2-month period. Prospective study blood samples were shipped either frozen or at room temperature before DNA extraction. Regarding this clone: Its binding antigen is unknown. Per-base quality was not reported, and no clone a single base away is much larger than it.

TCRbeta CDR3 regions were amplified from genomic DNA by means of the immunoSEQ Assay, a bias-controlled multiplex PCR. The authors' pipeline ran thus. Nucleated cell counts per sample were estimated from amplification of reference gene primers within the assay. To quantify the absolute abundance of each unique TCRbeta CDR3 rearrangement, sequence reads were collapsed and filtered. For each sample, productive Simpson clonality was calculated as the square root of Simpson's diversity index over productive rearrangements. This immuneACCESS table, as held by TCRdb, lists in-frame sequences with V and J called but not all clones. Of the missing ones, under half trace to an unresolved V gene in checked studies; the others have no known cause. V and J calls and clone size are those listed in that table; D and trimming were worked out from the DNA. A total of hundreds of thousands of clones appear in this sample, roughly 89% of them only once. Around 16% of the sample lies in the top ten.

Based on the germline V gene, the CDR1 and CDR2 sequences are SGHAT and FQNNGV. V is cut by 6 bases and J by 6 bases, and the space between the germline ends is 19 bases. The CDR3 spans 15 residues, from the cysteine through the phenylalanine. Just the 45-base CDR3 DNA is kept, in frame starting at base 1. Sequencing was done on a sample of PBMCs or T cells enriched from blood (not recorded which). The source is a man aged 30 to 45 who had been exposed to COVID-19. The V and J genes are TRBV11-2 and TRBJ2-3, with the D gene call left open. The CDR3 amino acid sequence is: CASSPNPQDSDTQYF. The DNA sequence is given as TGTGCCAGCAGTCCCAACCCGCAGGATTCCGATACGCAGTATTTT.